This TCR beta chain was sequenced for a study of identical twins. Whole-study results and caveats: Conclusions came from cross-sectional statistical analysis, not from following the same donors. Beta out-of-frame sequences showed weaker excess sharing between twins.

The germline gives CDR1 SNHLY, CDR2 FYNNEI. The V and J ends lost 4 bases and 4 bases respectively, with 16 bases between them. CDR3 size: 16 residues. Healthy Caucasians provided all donations. A universal primer site was created by template switching, with the cDNA bearing unique molecular identifiers. TCRdb called the 5' RACE reads again in MiXCR, with one record for every CDR3 protein. This table has more than 1.5 million distinct CDR3 sequences, about 32% appearing once. About this clonotype: Its target is not known.

This TCR was sampled from a newborn girl in good health. The chain combines TRBV2 with TRBJ2-2, with a weak D call TRBD2 (5 bases). The sample consisted of cord blood. Written as DNA, the CDR3 is TGTGCCAGCAGTGTGGTGACGAGGACTTTCACCGGGGAGCTGTTTTTT. Protein: CASSVVTRTFTGELFF.